This is a list of T cell receptor beta chains from one sample in a study of early T cells in non-severe SARS-CoV-2 infection. TCRdb fed the 5' RACE reads into MiXCR, producing one record per CDR3 protein. In the table there are under 90,000 distinct CDR3 sequences, 14% of which are singletons. The specimen was whole blood. The origin of the receptors is an adult who was a healthcare worker with PCR-confirmed SARS-CoV-2 infection or an uninfected control (not recorded which). Both conserved end residues are part of each CDR3. The D gene is left open where the match is weak. The size entry is marked missing in some rows and otherwise reads once, few, many or a size class.

>many|TRBJ1-5|NA|TRBV11-1
TGTGCCAGCAGCTTAGACTTGGGAGATCAGCCCCAGCATTTT
CASSLDLGDQPQHF
>many|TRBJ2-3|NA|TRBV4-3
TGCGCCAGCAGCCAAGATTGGGTACCAACAGATACGCAGTATTTT
CASSQDWVPTDTQYF
>few|TRBJ2-3|NA|TRBV6-2/TRBV6-3
TGTGCCAGCAGTTACTTGGCGGGGAGCACAGATACGCAGTATTTT
CASSYLAGSTDTQYF
>few|TRBJ1-5|TRBD1|TRBV3-1
TGTGCCAGCAGCCAAGGACAGGGGAATCAGCCCCAGCATTTT
CASSQGQGNQPQHF
>NA|TRBJ2-2|NA|TRBV7-9
TGTGCCAGCAGCTTGGGACGTATGACCGGGGAGCTGTTTTTT
CASSLGRMTGELFF
>NA|TRBJ2-1|NA|TRBV9
TGTGCCAGCAGCGTAGTTAGGGGCCCTGAGCAGTTCTTC
CASSVVRGPEQFF
>NA|TRBJ1-1|NA|TRBV4-2
TGTGCCAGCAGCCAGATGAACACTGAAGCTTTCTTT
CASSQMNTEAFF
>NA|TRBJ2-7|TRBD1|TRBV9
TGTGCCAGCAGCGTAGCCGGGACAGGGTTCTACGAGCAGTACTTC
CASSVAGTGFYEQYF
>few|TRBJ2-1|TRBD2|TRBV6-5
TGTGCCAGCAGTTACGGGAGCGGGAGCTCCTACAATGAGCAGTTCTTC
CASSYGSGSSYNEQFF
>NA|TRBJ2-3|NA|TRBV20-1
TGCAGTGCTAGAGATCTAGCAGGAGGGACAGATACGCAGTATTTT
CSARDLAGGTDTQYF
>NA|TRBJ2-5|NA|TRBV7-2
TGTGCCAGCAGCCCCCAGGGGGAGACCCAGTACTTC
CASSPQGETQYF
>NA|TRBJ2-6|NA|TRBV29-1
TGCAGCCGAATCTCTGGGGCCAACGTCCTGACTTTC
CSRISGANVLTF
>NA|TRBJ1-2|NA|TRBV28
TGTGCCAGCAGTTTAAGTTCGCAGGGGAACTATGGCTACACCTTC
CASSLSSQGNYGYTF
>few|TRBJ1-2|TRBD1|TRBV12-3/TRBV12-4
TGTGCCAGCAGATCTAGACAGGGCGACTATGGCTACACCTTC
CASRSRQGDYGYTF
>NA|TRBJ2-1|TRBD2|TRBV28
TGTGCCAGCAGTTCCCGGCAGCGGGGGAGCAATGAGCAGTTCTTC
CASSSRQRGSNEQFF
>many|TRBJ1-3|NA|TRBV20-1
TGCAGTGCTCGTCCCATGGCGGGGAAGGAAAACACCATATATTTT
CSARPMAGKENTIYF
>many|TRBJ1-3|NA|TRBV20-1
TGCAGTGCACCTTACCTCGGAAACACCATATATTTT
CSAPYLGNTIYF
>NA|TRBJ1-1|NA|TRBV20-1
TGCAGTGCTAGATTTGGGAAGAACACTGAAGCTTTCTTT
CSARFGKNTEAFF
>once|TRBJ2-3|TRBD2|TRBV29-1
TGCAGCGTTGAAGGGCGGACTAGCAGGGATACGCAGTATTTT
CSVEGRTSRDTQYF
>few|TRBJ2-1|TRBD2|TRBV29-1
TGCAGCGTTGACTTAGCGGGGGGCCCCTACAATGAGCAGTTCTTC
CSVDLAGGPYNEQFF
>NA|TRBJ2-2|TRBD2|TRBV29-1
TGCAGCGTTGAAGGACTAGCGGGGGCCCGAAACACCGGGGAGCTGTTTTTT
CSVEGLAGARNTGELFF